This TCR beta chain was profiled in a study of blood T cell repertoires in COVID-19. Repertoires were generated with immunoSEQ multiplex PCR, while TCRdb's copy carries only in-frame clones and drops some. The sample records tens of thousands of clones, 65% to 90% being singletons. This clone was seen only a few times. The CDR3 length is 13 residues. CDR1 and CDR2 from the germline V gene are SGHTA and FQGNSA. V lost 3 bases and J 6 bases, leaving 10 bases between the germline ends. This TCR was recovered from a man aged 55 to 70 with acute or convalescent COVID-19. The chain has TRBV7-2 and TRBJ2-3; D is possibly TRBD2 (5 bases). The sample was peripheral blood. CDR3: CASSLSVADTQYF. As DNA, the CDR3 is TGTGCCAGCAGCTTGAGCGTAGCGGATACGCAGTATTTT.